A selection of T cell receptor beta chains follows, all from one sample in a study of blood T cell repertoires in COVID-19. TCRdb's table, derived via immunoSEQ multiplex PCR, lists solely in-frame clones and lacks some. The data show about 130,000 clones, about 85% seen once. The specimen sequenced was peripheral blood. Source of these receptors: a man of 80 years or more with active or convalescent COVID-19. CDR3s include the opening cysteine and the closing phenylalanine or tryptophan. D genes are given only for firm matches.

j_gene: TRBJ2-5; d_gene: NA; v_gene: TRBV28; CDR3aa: CASSPVGVQGTQYF
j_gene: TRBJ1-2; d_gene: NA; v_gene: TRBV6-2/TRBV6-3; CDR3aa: CASSYPQGRVYGYTF
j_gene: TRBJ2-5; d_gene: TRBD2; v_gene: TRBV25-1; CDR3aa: CASSVGLAGGKTQYF
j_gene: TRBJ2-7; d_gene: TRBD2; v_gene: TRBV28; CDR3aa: CASSPPSGGRYEQYF
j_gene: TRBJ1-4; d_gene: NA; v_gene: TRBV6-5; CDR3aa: CASSYGQFNEKLFF
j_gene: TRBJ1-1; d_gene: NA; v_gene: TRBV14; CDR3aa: CASSQEFRGNTEAFF
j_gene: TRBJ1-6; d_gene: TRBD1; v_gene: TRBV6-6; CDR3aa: CASSYQDRNSPLHF
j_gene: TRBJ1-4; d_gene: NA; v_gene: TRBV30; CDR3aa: CAWSDGLWEKLFF
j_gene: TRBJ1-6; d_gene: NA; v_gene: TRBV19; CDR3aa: CASANRDAYNSPLHF
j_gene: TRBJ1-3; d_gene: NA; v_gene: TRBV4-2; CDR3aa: CASSQGPWRGSPSGNTIYF
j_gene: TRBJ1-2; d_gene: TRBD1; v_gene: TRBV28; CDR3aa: CASRTDRGLSRYGYTF
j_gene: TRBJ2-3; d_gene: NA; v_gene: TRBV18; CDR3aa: CASSPKLDTDTQYF
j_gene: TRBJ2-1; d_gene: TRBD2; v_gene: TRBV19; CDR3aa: CASKSGRTSGRSNEQFF
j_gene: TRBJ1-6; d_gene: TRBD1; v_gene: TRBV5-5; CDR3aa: CASSLRDRVPPLHF
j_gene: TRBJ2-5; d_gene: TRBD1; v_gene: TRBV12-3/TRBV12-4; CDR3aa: CASRPGGQETQYF
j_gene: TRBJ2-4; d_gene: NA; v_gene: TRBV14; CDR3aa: CASSQDSTGAKNIQYF
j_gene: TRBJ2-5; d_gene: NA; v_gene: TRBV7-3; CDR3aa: CASSLVPGRETQYF